These T cell receptor beta chains were read from a single sample in a study of blood T cell repertoires in COVID-19. Measured with immunoSEQ multiplex PCR; TCRdb has only the in-frame clones, and not every one. The sample lists approximately 230,000 clones; roughly 90% were seen once. Specimen: peripheral blood. These receptors all stem from a man aged 30 to 45 who had recovered from COVID-19. The CDR3 runs from the conserved cysteine through the conserved F or W. The order of the fields is V gene, D gene, CDR3 protein. A D gene is named only where the DNA matches it firmly.

V gene: TRBV2
D gene: TRBD1
CDR3 protein: CASSTLGGWSTEAFF

V gene: TRBV19
D gene: TRBD2
CDR3 protein: CASSITSVSTDTQYF

V gene: TRBV18
D gene: NA
CDR3 protein: CASSPASEITGELFF

V gene: TRBV6-5
D gene: TRBD1
CDR3 protein: CASSYSGGFGYTF

V gene: TRBV10-1
D gene: TRBD1
CDR3 protein: CASSRDRGYGGYTF

V gene: TRBV7-7
D gene: NA
CDR3 protein: CASSATPSGNTIYF

V gene: TRBV4-1
D gene: NA
CDR3 protein: CASSQDRAGREKLFF

V gene: TRBV30
D gene: NA
CDR3 protein: CAWSVSPSTDTQYF

V gene: TRBV18
D gene: NA
CDR3 protein: CASSLTGLAEAFF

V gene: TRBV19
D gene: TRBD1
CDR3 protein: CASRDRHNTGELFF

V gene: TRBV7-2
D gene: NA
CDR3 protein: CASSQERTIYF

V gene: TRBV7-9
D gene: NA
CDR3 protein: CASSPREDQPQHF

V gene: TRBV9
D gene: TRBD1
CDR3 protein: CASSPRSGTGNSPLHF

V gene: TRBV29-1
D gene: NA
CDR3 protein: CSASVPGHIYGYTF

V gene: TRBV2
D gene: TRBD1
CDR3 protein: CASSEEGGQVYGYTF

V gene: TRBV7-2
D gene: NA
CDR3 protein: CASSPRAGNQPQHF

V gene: TRBV9
D gene: TRBD1
CDR3 protein: CASSVTGTGAGYTF

V gene: TRBV19
D gene: TRBD1
CDR3 protein: CASSVGQGAGELFF

V gene: TRBV5-6
D gene: NA
CDR3 protein: CASRPGVQETQYF

V gene: TRBV6-2/TRBV6-3
D gene: NA
CDR3 protein: CASSSVGRAFF

V gene: TRBV5-1
D gene: NA
CDR3 protein: CASSLAGVDQDTQYF

V gene: TRBV7-2
D gene: NA
CDR3 protein: CASTTWTASGANVLTF

V gene: TRBV27
D gene: NA
CDR3 protein: CASSLGAGAEAFF

V gene: TRBV5-6
D gene: TRBD2
CDR3 protein: CASSYKSGGTDTQYF

V gene: TRBV18
D gene: NA
CDR3 protein: CASSSLGLEQYF

V gene: TRBV6-4
D gene: NA
CDR3 protein: CASSDQAPGGTIYF

V gene: TRBV6-4
D gene: TRBD1
CDR3 protein: CASSDPGTGADTQYF

V gene: TRBV24-1
D gene: TRBD2
CDR3 protein: CATEWGGIQYF

V gene: TRBV5-6
D gene: NA
CDR3 protein: CASSFARRGKETQYF

V gene: TRBV7-9
D gene: NA
CDR3 protein: CASFPPGQDNSPLHF

V gene: TRBV30
D gene: TRBD1
CDR3 protein: CAWSTGTGFGANEKLFF

V gene: TRBV29-1
D gene: NA
CDR3 protein: CSVELFSTNEKLFF

V gene: TRBV2
D gene: TRBD1
CDR3 protein: CASSERTGGSNQPQHF

V gene: TRBV27
D gene: NA
CDR3 protein: CASRFIQETEAFF

V gene: TRBV10-3
D gene: NA
CDR3 protein: CAISGSEGGLFF

V gene: TRBV11-3
D gene: NA
CDR3 protein: CASSREGGVETEAFF

V gene: TRBV18
D gene: NA
CDR3 protein: CASSPASLGGNEQFF

V gene: TRBV5-5
D gene: NA
CDR3 protein: CASSLEQDTPTYGYTF

V gene: TRBV6-1
D gene: NA
CDR3 protein: CASSEGTGFYNEQFF

V gene: TRBV6-5
D gene: NA
CDR3 protein: CASSYSQGGNYGYTF

V gene: TRBV30
D gene: NA
CDR3 protein: CAWGRERDQPQHF

V gene: TRBV19
D gene: NA
CDR3 protein: CASSIGVNSPLHF

V gene: TRBV21-1
D gene: NA
CDR3 protein: CASRARSGEFYEQYF

V gene: TRBV5-8
D gene: TRBD2
CDR3 protein: CASSSGGGIRSETQYF

V gene: TRBV28
D gene: NA
CDR3 protein: CASSRQTPSRVQYF